This T cell receptor (beta chain) was observed in a study of cytomegalovirus exposure and HLA in healthy donors (dated by TCRdb to 2016 to 2017). Looking at the study overall: In an earlier analysis of 587 of the donors, approximately 260 Gb of sequence data and approximately 120 million unique TCR beta sequences from about 179 million T cells were reported. Among roughly 370 genotyped donors of the cohort, an average of approximately 240,000 unique TCR beta nucleotide sequences were sequenced per donor, roughly 18% of them non-productive. Of the 300 to 400 genotyped donors, around 81% fell in the genetic ancestry cluster associated with self-reported Caucasian donors. In addition to the first cohort of 500 to 850 subjects, a separate validation cohort of 120 different subjects was used. To predict cytomegalovirus infection status, the study brought together high-throughput TCR immunosequencing, statistical association of individual TCRs with disease status, and machine learning. Five DR-DQ haplotypes were treated as single units for association and clustering because of strong linkage in the cohort. Every repertoire in the discovery cohort had been generated on one and the same sequencing platform. The study used immunosequencing to profile the T cell repertoires of hundreds of subjects and linked those repertoires to cytomegalovirus serostatus. HLA typing included class I and class II loci at four-digit resolution. A later analysis re-analyzed previously published TCR beta repertoires from about 730 donors and added high-resolution HLA genotyping to study TCR occurrence patterns. Genome-wide SNP genotypes for about 60% of the 666 donors were used in a later genetic analysis, which treated that subset as a discovery cohort. The study was designed to test whether signatures of past pathogen exposure could be identified by cataloging public T cell receptors. Alongside the repertoire data, information on donor age, sex, ethnicity and CMV serostatus was compiled. An early release covering roughly 640 HLA-typed donors comprised 250 to 350 gigabases of sequencing data and tens of millions of unique TCR sequences. The later analysis used no new phenotypic data to find candidate immune exposures, relying instead on TCR beta sequences and their occurrence across donors. Typing coverage varied by locus: roughly 629-640 donors for A, B, C, DRB1 and DQB1; approximately 500 for DQA1; about 600 for DPA1; 450 to 480 for DPB1. To decide whether each TCR beta V gene segment behaved as functional or pseudogenic, an earlier analysis of some 600 of the donors relied on high-throughput TCR beta sequencing.

The cohort consisted of 600 or so healthy bone marrow donors. Cohort members were all nominally healthy when sampled, although unrecorded immune exposures were likely present. Of the roughly 670 cohort members, about 270 had a positive CMV serostatus and about 360 had a negative one, while no CMV serostatus was recorded for the donor. Every donor gave a peripheral blood sample, and the peripheral blood mononuclear cells from that sample were used for TCR beta sequencing. Genomic DNA was extracted from the blood cell samples with the Qiagen DNeasy Blood Extraction Kit. On the study overall, not on this receptor specifically: In the study, about 150 TCR beta chains were listed as associated with cytomegalovirus. While some public TCRs were present in many individuals, most TCR sequences turned up only very rarely across donors. In a later analysis, the rate of TCR association differed among HLA loci, with DRB1 alleles having the most associated TCRs and HLA-C alleles having the fewest. When HLA alleles, especially DR and DQ, strongly co-occurred, TCR associations were difficult to assign to individual alleles. A few of the identified cytomegalovirus-associated TCR beta chains were confirmed in vitro to be specific for cytomegalovirus antigens. An association between a missense DCLRE1C variant and V-gene and J-gene trimming of TCR beta chains was found in a later genetic analysis and replicated in an independent cohort. Because HLA typing was unavailable for some donors at each locus, only the typed subset was used in association tests. According to the authors, the approach could potentially be generalized to other disease states and immunological phenotypes. For the cohort, immune exposure information was limited to CMV serostatus. Correlated functional status among segregating V segments might reflect linkage disequilibrium, but an unknown experimental factor could not be ruled out. Only TCR beta chains were sequenced in this cohort, and the absence of alpha or paired-chain data limited detectable features. Because counts were too low, roughly 17 rarely observed V segments, including chromosome 9 orphons, were left out of the earlier analysis of 500 to 650 of the donors. A later analysis associated roughly 17,000 TCR beta sequences with specific HLA alleles at a false discovery rate of 0.05. In a later analysis, HLA-associated TCR beta chains were found to be more clonally expanded and to have lower generation probabilities than equally common non-associated chains. Several of the top co-occurrence clusters appeared to be linked to parvovirus B19, influenza, CMV and Epstein-Barr virus, according to a later analysis. A further reported finding was that TCR beta sequences accurately predicted the HLA-A and HLA-B alleles for most subjects in the first cohort. Sequencing depth was assumed to be roughly uniform across donors in the presence/absence analyses, though that assumption may not hold. A cluster of highly shared sequence variants was judged likely to be a technical artifact of the sequencing pipeline. An earlier analysis of approximately 500 of the donors showed that most TCR beta V segments appeared in productive rearrangements either about 90% or about 30% of the time, which broadly matched IMGT annotations. According to a later genetic analysis, donors in an Asian-associated ancestry cluster had fewer N-insertions in productive TCRs than the roughly 700-donor mean. Some IMGT-functional V segments, including TRBV6-2 and TRBV6-3, could not be told apart with the 87-base-pair reads, so those segments were excluded. According to a later analysis, most CMV-associated TCR beta chains appeared to be HLA-restricted, and the HLA associations seemed to be driven largely by CMV exposure. The classifier was reported to diagnose cytomegalovirus status with high specificity and sensitivity in both the original and validation cohorts.

CDR1 and CDR2, per the germline V gene, are SNHLY and FYNNEI. Its CDR3 holds 16 amino acids, cysteine through phenylalanine. The DNA shown is the 48-base CDR3, in frame from base 1. For this chain, trimming is 0 bases at the V end and 2 bases at the J end, and the number of junction bases without a gene match is 6. As for this clone: Its antigen specificity is not known. Base qualities are not at hand, and no much larger clone is one base apart.

The library was prepared using the immunoSEQ multiplex PCR assay. For the multiplex PCR, a mixture combining 60 forward primers for TCR Vbeta segments and 13 reverse primers for TCR Jbeta segments was used. The CDR3 region of rearranged TCR beta genes was amplified from genomic DNA with a multiplex PCR assay. Amplified TCR beta libraries were sequenced as 87-base-pair reads on the Illumina HiSeq System. Per the original workflow: A later analysis tallied around 82 million unique TCR beta chains across the 640 or so repertoires, and about 12 million of those chains were shared by two or more donors. Raw reads were error-corrected and collapsed into unique sequences with a nearest-neighbor algorithm that merged closely related sequences to remove PCR and sequencing errors. CDR3 sequences were aligned to IMGT reference sequences to assign V, D and J gene segments. Each retained sequence needed at least a six-nucleotide match to both a V gene segment and a J gene segment. Rearrangements were classified as productive when the CDR3 lacked stop codons and remained in frame with V and J, and all other rearrangements were classified as non-productive. Following IMGT convention, CDR3 was defined as the stretch from the second conserved V-encoded cysteine to the conserved J-encoded phenylalanine. Sequences without an unambiguous match to a single V gene segment were excluded from the earlier analysis of several hundred of the donors. An earlier analysis of fewer than 750 of the donors called V segments functional above 56.7% productive rearrangements and segregating when the between-donor standard deviation exceeded 5%. A statistical classification framework was built for diagnosing cytomegalovirus status from the catalog of TCR beta chain sequences. In a later analysis, TCR nucleotide sequences were compared against IMGT/GENE-DB human TR gene sequences so that V and J genes could be assigned. Using the TCRdist pipeline, a later analysis assigned CDR3 sequences along with most-parsimonious VDJ recombination scenarios. A later analysis defined each TCR beta chain by its CDR3 amino acid sequence plus V-gene family, and excluded reads lacking a unique V-gene family. In a later analysis, around 650 highly shared, low-generation-probability nucleotide sequences were removed to address suspected cross-contamination and a sequencing artifact. In a later analysis, a clonal expansion index was calculated for each public chain from normalized within-repertoire ranks of inferred template counts. A later analysis computed generation probabilities with a VDJ recombination model fitted to out-of-frame rearrangements, and checked the results against IGoR. In a later analysis, TCR-TCR, TCR-HLA and TCR-CMV co-occurrence was scored with hypergeometric tests, and a repertoire-size bias correction was applied to TCR pairs. False discovery rates were estimated in a later analysis by permuting HLA or CMV assignments 20 times. A later analysis grouped co-occurring TCRs with DBSCAN, adding TCRdist sequence similarity when clustering within HLA-allele-positive subsets. For co-occurrence clustering, repertoires with fewer than 30,000 or more than 120,000 public chains were excluded, along with a handful of repertoires with anomalous nucleotide sharing. In TCRdb, the immuneACCESS table is reduced to in-frame sequences with V and J assigned. These tables do not hold every clone; where another copy was compared, an unresolved V gene accounts for under half, and the others remain unexplained. That table gives V, J and clone size, and the DNA gave D and trimming. The sample records approximately 150,000 clones, 65% to 90% of which are singletons. The ten largest clones represent 1.5% to 2% of the sample.

Recombination connected TRBV2 to TRBJ1-2, and 7 junction bases match TRBD1. The sequenced material came from PBMCs. The sequence derives from a human donor in good health. CDR3 protein: CASSEAGVRGNYGYTF. Read as DNA, the sequence is TGTGCCAGCAGTGAAGCGGGAGTCAGGGGGAACTATGGCTACACCTTC.